The present T cell receptor beta chain was sequenced within a study of blood T cell repertoires in COVID-19. Study at large: T cells, B-cell-depleted T cells, or PBMCs provided the cDNA or gDNA that served as material.

The CDR3 has 18 residues. CDR1 is SGHTA, CDR2 FQGNSA, per germline. V shed 1 base, J shed 0 bases, and the junction held 7 bases outside the gene matches. Here immunoSEQ multiplex PCR was the method, and the copy in TCRdb shows in-frame clones only, minus some. The table lists 150,000 to 200,000 clones, 88% of them singletons. The chain carries TRBV7-2 and TRBJ2-3; 10 bases agree with TRBD2. This clonotype was sampled from a human donor in a cohort sampled during active COVID-19. The sequenced material came from peripheral blood. The CDR3 loop is CASSLGASGGRSTDTQYF. Here the CDR3 DNA reads TGTGCCAGCAGCTTAGGGGCTAGCGGGGGACGAAGCACAGATACGCAGTATTTT. Using reference TRBV7-2 and TRBJ2-3 for the parts outside the CDR3, the full variable domain is GAGVSQSPSNKVTEKGKDVELRCDPISGHTALYWYRQSLGQGLEFLIYFQGNSAPDKSGLPSDRFSAERTGGSVSTLTIQRTQQEDSAVYLCASSLGASGGRSTDTQYFGPGTRLTVL.